This T cell receptor beta chain emerged from a study of cytomegalovirus exposure and HLA in healthy donors. At the level of the study: A data release that came early held approximately 85 million unique TCRs from HLA-typed donors. Study-wide results and caveats: Prior analysis indicated that the majority of TCR beta V segments exhibited productivity approximately 87% or approximately 30% of the time. 16,951 TCR beta sequences were associated with HLA alleles at 0.05 false discovery rate in a later analysis. It was assumed in the presence/absence analyses that sequencing depth was roughly uniform across donors.

With 60 Vbeta and 13 Jbeta primers, the PCR was carried out. The method was immunoSEQ multiplex PCR; TCRdb's version includes in-frame clones alone and lacks a portion of them. The table lists around 86,000 clones, over 60% of them singletons. Remarks on this clone: The target antigen is unknown.

The receptor's source is a female donor in good health and CMV-seronegative. The source material was PBMCs.

The CDR3 here is CASSLAMGLRTDTQYF. The CDR3 region has the DNA TGTGCCAGCAGCTTGGCCATGGGACTTCGCACAGATACGCAGTATTTT. The chain recombines TRBV5-4 with TRBJ2-3, with a possible D match to TRBD2 (6 bases). The CDR3 is 16 residues long. Trimming left V 0 bases short and J 1 base short, with 12 bases between. The germline V gene has CDR1 SGHNT and CDR2 YYREEE (reference sequence). Full variable domain (remainder filled in from reference TRBV5-4 and TRBJ2-3): ETGVTQSPTHLIKTRGQQVTLRCSSQSGHNTVSWYQQALGQGPQFIFQYYREEENGRGNFPPRFSGLQFPNYSSELNVNALELDDSALYLCASSLAMGLRTDTQYFGPGTRLTVL.